Listed below are T cell receptor beta chains from one sample, sequenced in a study of blood T cell repertoires in COVID-19. Using immunoSEQ multiplex PCR, the repertoire was profiled, and TCRdb retains in-frame clones only, with some absent. The sample includes 270,000 or so clones, about 90% of them seen just once. Sequencing used peripheral blood. The receptor set was obtained from a woman in her 30s with COVID-19, enrolled during active disease. Both conserved end residues are part of each CDR3. A D gene is named only where the DNA matches it firmly. Only part of the rows carry a size: once, few, many, or a class if the clone is expanded.

d_gene	v_gene	abundance	j_gene	CDR3nt	CDR3aa
TRBD1	TRBV19	few	TRBJ1-5	TGTGCCAGTAGTATTCAATGGCTGGGGACCACAGGGGGCAATCAGCCCCAGCATTTT	CASSIQWLGTTGGNQPQHF
TRBD1	TRBV5-4	.	TRBJ2-1	TGTGCCAGCAGCCTCCGGACAGGCTCCTACAATGAGCAGTTCTTC	CASSLRTGSYNEQFF
.	TRBV3-1/TRBV3-2	.	TRBJ1-2	TGTGCCAGCAGCCGGAGAGGGTTCTATGGCTACACCTTC	CASSRRGFYGYTF
.	TRBV11-2	.	TRBJ2-7	TGTGCCAGCACGAACAGGGTCAACGAGCAGTACTTC	CASTNRVNEQYF
.	TRBV27	.	TRBJ1-6	TGTGCCAGCTACCCGGACAAAGCTGCTTCACCCCTCCACTTT	CASYPDKAASPLHF
TRBD2	TRBV19	.	TRBJ2-2	TGTGCCAGTTGGAGTAGCGGGGGGCCCATCTCCGGGGAGCTGTTTTTT	CASWSSGGPISGELFF
.	TRBV4-1	.	TRBJ1-1	TGCGCCAGCAGCTTAAGGGGGGGGAACACTGAAGCTTTCTTT	CASSLRGGNTEAFF
.	TRBV3-1/TRBV3-2	.	TRBJ1-5	TGTGCCAGCAGCCAAGAGAGCGAGGTGCCCCAGCATTTT	CASSQESEVPQHF
.	TRBV30	.	TRBJ2-3	TGTGCCTTTGGGCCCCCGGGCACAGATACGCAGTATTTT	CAFGPPGTDTQYF
.	TRBV2	.	TRBJ2-5	TGTGCCAGCAGTGAAGATCAGGGTCGGACCCAGTACTTC	CASSEDQGRTQYF
.	TRBV6-5	.	TRBJ2-1	TGTGCCAGCCTAAACTTCCGCAATGAGCAGTTCTTC	CASLNFRNEQFF
.	TRBV18	.	TRBJ2-5	TGTGCCAGCTCACCGCTTGCTACAGGGATGAGGTTAGGAGAGACCCAGTACTTC	CASSPLATGMRLGETQYF
TRBD2	TRBV6-2/TRBV6-3	.	TRBJ2-5	TGTGCCAGCAGTTACGGAGCGGGGGGGCTGGAGACCCAGTACTTC	CASSYGAGGLETQYF
TRBD1	TRBV19	.	TRBJ1-4	TGTGCCAGTAGTACGCGGGACAGGAATAATGAAAAACTGTTTTTT	CASSTRDRNNEKLFF
TRBD1	TRBV4-2	.	TRBJ2-7	TGTGCCAGCAGCCAAGTAGGGCAGGGGGCTTACGAGCAGTACTTC	CASSQVGQGAYEQYF
.	TRBV5-1	.	TRBJ1-3	TGCGCCAGCAGCTTGGAGCTATCTGGAAACACCATATATTTT	CASSLELSGNTIYF
.	TRBV3-1/TRBV3-2	.	TRBJ1-1	TGTGCCAGCCGAGGGCCTGTTGGAGCTTTCTTT	CASRGPVGAFF
.	TRBV12-2	.	TRBJ2-6	TGTGCAAGTCGCTTAGGTGGGGGACACTCTGGGGCCAACGTCCTGACTTTC	CASRLGGGHSGANVLTF
TRBD1	TRBV24-1	.	TRBJ1-5	TGTGCCACCACCGAAAGCGCCGAGGGACAGGGGTGTCAGCCCCAGCATTTT	CATTESAEGQGCQPQHF
.	TRBV2	.	TRBJ1-4	TGTGCCAGCAGTGAGTCGGTTGTAGAGGAAAAACTGTTTTTT	CASSESVVEEKLFF
TRBD1	TRBV10-3	once	TRBJ2-1	TGTGCCATCAGTGGGACAGGGACGGTCAATGAGCAGTTCTTC	CAISGTGTVNEQFF
TRBD1	TRBV4-1	.	TRBJ1-2	TGCGCCAGCAGCCAAGACGGTGGGGGGACAGCCTATGGCTACACCTTC	CASSQDGGGTAYGYTF